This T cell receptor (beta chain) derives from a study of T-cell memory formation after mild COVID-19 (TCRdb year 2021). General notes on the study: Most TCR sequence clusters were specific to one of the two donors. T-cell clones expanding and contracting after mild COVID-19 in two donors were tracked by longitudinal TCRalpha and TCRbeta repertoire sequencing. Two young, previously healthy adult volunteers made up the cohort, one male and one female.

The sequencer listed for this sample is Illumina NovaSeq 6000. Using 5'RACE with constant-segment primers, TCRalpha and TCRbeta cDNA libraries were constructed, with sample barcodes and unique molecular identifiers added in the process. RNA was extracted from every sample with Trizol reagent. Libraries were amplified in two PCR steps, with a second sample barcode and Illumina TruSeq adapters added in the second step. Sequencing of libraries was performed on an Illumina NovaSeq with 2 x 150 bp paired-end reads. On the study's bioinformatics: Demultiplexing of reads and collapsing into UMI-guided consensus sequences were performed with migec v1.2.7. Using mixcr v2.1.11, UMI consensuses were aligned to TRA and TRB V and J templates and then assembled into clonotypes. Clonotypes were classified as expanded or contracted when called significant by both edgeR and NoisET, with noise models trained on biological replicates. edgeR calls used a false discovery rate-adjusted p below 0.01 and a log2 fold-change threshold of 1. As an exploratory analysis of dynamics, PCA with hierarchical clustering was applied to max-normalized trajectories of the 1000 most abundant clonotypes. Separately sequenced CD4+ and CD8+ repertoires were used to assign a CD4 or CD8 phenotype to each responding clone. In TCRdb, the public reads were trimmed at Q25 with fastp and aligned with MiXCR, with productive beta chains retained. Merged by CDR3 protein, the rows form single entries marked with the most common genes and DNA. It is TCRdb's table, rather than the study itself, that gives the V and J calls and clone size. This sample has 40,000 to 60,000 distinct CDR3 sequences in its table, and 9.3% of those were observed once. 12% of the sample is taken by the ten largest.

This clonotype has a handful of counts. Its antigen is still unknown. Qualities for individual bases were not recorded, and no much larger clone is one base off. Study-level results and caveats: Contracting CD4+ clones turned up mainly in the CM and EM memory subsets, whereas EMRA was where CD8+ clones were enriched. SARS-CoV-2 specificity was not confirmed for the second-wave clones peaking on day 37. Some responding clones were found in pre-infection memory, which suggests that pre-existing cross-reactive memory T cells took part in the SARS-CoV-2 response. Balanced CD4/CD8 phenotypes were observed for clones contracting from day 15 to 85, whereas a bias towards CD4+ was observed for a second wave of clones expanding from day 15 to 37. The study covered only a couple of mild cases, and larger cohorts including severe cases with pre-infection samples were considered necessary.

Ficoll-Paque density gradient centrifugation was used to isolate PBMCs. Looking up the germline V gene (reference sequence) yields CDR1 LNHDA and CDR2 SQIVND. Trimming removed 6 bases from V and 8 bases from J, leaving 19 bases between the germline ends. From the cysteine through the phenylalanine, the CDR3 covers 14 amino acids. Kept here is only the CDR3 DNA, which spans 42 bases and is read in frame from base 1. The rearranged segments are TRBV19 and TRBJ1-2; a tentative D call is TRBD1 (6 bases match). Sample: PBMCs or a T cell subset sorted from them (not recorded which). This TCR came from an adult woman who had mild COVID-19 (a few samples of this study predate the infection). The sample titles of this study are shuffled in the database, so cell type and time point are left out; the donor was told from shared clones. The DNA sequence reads TGTGCCAGTAGAAGAAACAGGGAATTAGGGGGCTACACCTTC. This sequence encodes CASRRNRELGGYTF.